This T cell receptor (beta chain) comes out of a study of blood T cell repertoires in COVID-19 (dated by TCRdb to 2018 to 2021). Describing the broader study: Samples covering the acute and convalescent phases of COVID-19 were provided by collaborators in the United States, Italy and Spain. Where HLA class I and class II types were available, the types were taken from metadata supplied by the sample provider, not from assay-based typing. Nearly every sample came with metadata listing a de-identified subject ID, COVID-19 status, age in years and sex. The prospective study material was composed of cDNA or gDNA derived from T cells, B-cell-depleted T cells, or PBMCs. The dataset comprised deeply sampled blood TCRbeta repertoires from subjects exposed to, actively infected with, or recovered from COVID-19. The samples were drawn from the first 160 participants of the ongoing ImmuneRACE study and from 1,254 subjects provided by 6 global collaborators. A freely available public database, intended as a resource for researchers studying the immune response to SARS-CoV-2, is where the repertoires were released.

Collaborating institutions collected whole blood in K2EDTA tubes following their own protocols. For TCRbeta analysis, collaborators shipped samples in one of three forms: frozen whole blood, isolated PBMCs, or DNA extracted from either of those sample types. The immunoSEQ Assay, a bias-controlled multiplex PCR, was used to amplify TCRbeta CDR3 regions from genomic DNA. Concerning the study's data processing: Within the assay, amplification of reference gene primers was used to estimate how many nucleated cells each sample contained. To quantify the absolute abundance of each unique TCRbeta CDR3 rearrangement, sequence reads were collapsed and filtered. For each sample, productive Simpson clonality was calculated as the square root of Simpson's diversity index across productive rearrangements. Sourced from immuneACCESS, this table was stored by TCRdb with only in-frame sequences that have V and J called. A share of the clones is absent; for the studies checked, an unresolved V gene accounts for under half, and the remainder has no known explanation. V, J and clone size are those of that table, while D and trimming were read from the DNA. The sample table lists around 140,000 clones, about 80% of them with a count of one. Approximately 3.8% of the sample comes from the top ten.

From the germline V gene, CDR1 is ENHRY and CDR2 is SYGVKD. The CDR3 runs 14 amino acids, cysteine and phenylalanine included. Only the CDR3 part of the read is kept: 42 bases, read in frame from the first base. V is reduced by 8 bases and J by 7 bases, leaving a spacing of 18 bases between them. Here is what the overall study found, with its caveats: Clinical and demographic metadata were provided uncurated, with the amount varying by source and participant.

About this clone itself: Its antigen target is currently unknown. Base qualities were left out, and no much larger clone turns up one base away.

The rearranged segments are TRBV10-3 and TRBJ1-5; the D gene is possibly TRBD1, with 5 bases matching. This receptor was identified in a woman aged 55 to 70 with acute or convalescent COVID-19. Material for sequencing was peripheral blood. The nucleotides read TGTGCCATCGCTAAGGAGCAGGGTGGCCAGCCCCAGCATTTT. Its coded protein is CAIAKEQGGQPQHF.